The next 9 T cell receptor beta chains were all read from a single sample in a study of blood T cell repertoires in COVID-19. The protocol was immunoSEQ multiplex PCR, while the TCRdb copy is restricted to in-frame clones and leaves out a portion. This sample carries around 180,000 clones, 70% to 85% of them seen once, and the ten largest clones take approximately 5.4%. The sequenced sample was peripheral blood. Source of these receptors: a woman under 40 with acute or convalescent COVID-19.

The rearrangement links TRBV19 to TRBJ2-4, with D perhaps TRBD1 (6 bases). Trimming shortened V by 5 bases and J by 1 base, and 9 bases separated the two germline ends. From germline, CDR1 is LNHDA and CDR2 SQIVND (reference sequence). This CDR3 spans 14 amino acids. The CDR3 nucleotides are TGTGCCAGTAGTGTCCAGGGGGCCAAAAACATTCAGTACTTC. Translation gives CASSVQGAKNIQYF.

This sequence joins TRBV7-3 and TRBJ2-7; TRBD2 matches 13 bases. The CDR3 loop spans 18 amino acids. The V segment lost 3 bases and the J segment 2 bases; nucleotides outside the gene matches: 10. CDR1 SGHTA and CDR2 FQGTGA come from the germline V gene. Here the CDR3 DNA reads TGTGCCAGCAGCTTCGGGACTAGCGGGGCCCAGGAGACCTACGAGCAGTACTTC. Translating gives CASSFGTSGAQETYEQYF.

V gene TRBV3-1 (or the pseudogene TRBV3-2) combines with J gene TRBJ1-6; 9 bases are a match to TRBD1. The V and J ends lost 4 bases and 9 bases, in that order; junction bases with no gene match: 16. The CDR3 totals 18 residues. CDR1 is LGHDT and CDR2 is YNNKEL in the germline V gene (reference sequence). The CDR3 bases are TGTGCCAGCAGCCCAGACACCCCCTTTGACAGGGGGACTTCACCCCTCCACTTT. The encoded protein is CASSPDTPFDRGTSPLHF.

This clone showed up just a few times. The rearrangement links TRBV9 to TRBJ2-2, with D perhaps matching TRBD1 (5 bases). Germline V CDR1 and CDR2: SGDLS, YYNGEE. This CDR3 region has 13 residues. V lost 0 bases and J lost 6, with 6 bases in between. The CDR3 nucleotides read TGTGCCAGCAGCGTAGGCAGGGCCGGGGAGCTGTTTTTT. This codes for CASSVGRAGELFF. The full variable domain, with the rest looked up from reference TRBV9 and TRBJ2-2, is DSGVTQTPKHLITATGQRVTLRCSPRSGDLSVYWYQQSLDQGLQFLIQYYNGEERAKGNILERFSAQQFPDLHSELNLSSLELGDSALYFCASSVGRAGELFFGEGSRLTVL.

V and J are TRBV29-1 and TRBJ2-1; 10 nucleotides agree with TRBD2. This CDR3 is built from 15 residues. V shed 1 base, J shed 8 bases, and the junction held 8 bases outside the gene matches. CDR1 is SQVTM and CDR2 is ANQGSEA in the germline V gene. The CDR3 here is CSVEASGSKGDEQFF. In nucleotides, the CDR3 is TGCAGCGTTGAAGCTAGCGGGAGTAAGGGCGATGAGCAGTTCTTC.

V usage is TRBV5-4 and J usage is TRBJ1-2; 9 bases line up with TRBD1. Germline CDR1 SGHNT, CDR2 YYREEE (reference sequence). Trimming at V came to 4 bases and at J to 4 bases, leaving 5 bases not matched to a gene. There are 14 residues in the CDR3. The CDR3 sequence is CASSPQGAAYGYTF. The CDR3 nucleotides are TGTGCCAGCAGCCCACAGGGGGCAGCCTATGGCTACACCTTC.

The chain employs TRBV19 and TRBJ1-5, with 12 bases lining up with TRBD1. The ends lost 10 bases at V and 6 bases at J; junction bases unmatched: 10. CDR3 length: 15 residues. Germline V lookup: CDR1 LNHDA, CDR2 SQIVND (reference sequence). The chain's CDR3 is CATKTGTGGSQPQHF. The CDR3 bases are TGTGCCACCAAGACCGGGACAGGGGGCAGTCAGCCCCAGCATTTT.

This clone turned up a few times. The chain has TRBV7-2 and TRBJ2-2, with 10 nucleotides matching TRBD2. There are 18 residues in the CDR3. CDR1 is SGHTA and CDR2 is FQGNSA in the germline V gene. V shed 6 bases, J shed 2 bases, and the junction held 12 bases outside the gene matches. The CDR3 region has the DNA TGTGCCAGCAGGGAATCGAGGGGACTAGCGTATAACACCGGGGAGCTGTTTTTT. It yields the protein CASRESRGLAYNTGELFF.

This chain uses TRBV5-1 with TRBJ2-5; 10 bases are a match to TRBD1. From germline, CDR1 is SGHRS and CDR2 YFSETQ. The CDR3 runs to 16 residues. J was trimmed by 4 bases and V by 5 bases; bases with no gene match: 11. In DNA form, the CDR3 reads TGCGCCAGCAGGACACCCCGGGACAGGGGAGGAGAGACCCAGTACTTC. Its protein is CASRTPRDRGGETQYF.